The 8 T cell receptor beta chains in this list originate from one sample, sequenced in a study of blood T cell repertoires in COVID-19. Profiled with immunoSEQ multiplex PCR; TCRdb holds only in-frame clones, not every one. The top ten hold 0.77% of the sample, which has some 200,000 clones, about 88% seen once. Sequenced sample: PBMCs or T cells enriched from blood (not recorded which). These receptors all come from a woman aged 18 to 35 who had recovered from COVID-19.

The rearrangement links TRBV5-1 to TRBJ1-1, with 9 nucleotides matching TRBD1. The V gene's germline CDR1 is SGHRS and CDR2 YFSETQ. Trimming at V came to 5 bases and at J to 4 bases, leaving 15 bases not matched to a gene. The CDR3 consists of 17 residues. In DNA, the CDR3 is TGCGCCAGCAGAAACGGCACAGGGGGCGGGGGACGCACTGAAGCTTTCTTT. Translated, it gives CASRNGTGGGGRTEAFF.

V gene TRBV5-1 combines with J gene TRBJ2-5; tentatively, D is TRBD1 (6 bases). The V end was cut by 2 bases, the J end by 3 bases, with 11 bases between. CDR3 size: 14 residues. Germline V gene data show CDR1 as SGHRS and CDR2 as YFSETQ. CDR3 region: CASSFGTPKETQYF. The CDR3 bases are TGCGCCAGCAGCTTCGGGACACCTAAAGAGACCCAGTACTTC.

The chain carries TRBV7-4 and TRBJ1-1; TRBD1 might be the D (5 bases). Per the germline V gene, CDR1 is SGHVT and CDR2 is SQSDAQ. The CDR3 has 14 amino acids. The ends were cut back, 5 bases at V and 7 bases at J, with 17 bases in the middle. This CDR3 reads CASSETGETGEAFF. CDR3 nucleotide sequence: TGTGCCAGCAGCGAAACAGGCGAAACAGGTGAAGCTTTCTTT. Full variable domain (outside the CDR3, taken from reference TRBV7-4 and TRBJ1-1): GAGVSQSPRYKVAKRGRDVALRCDSISGHVTLYWYRQTLGQGSEVLTYSQSDAQRDKSGRPSGRFSAERPERSVSTLKIQRTEQGDSAVYLCASSETGETGEAFFGQGTRLTVV.

The V gene is TRBV14, the J gene TRBJ2-7, with TRBD1 identical over 7 bases. Germline CDR1 is SGHDN and CDR2 is FVKESK. The CDR3 sequence is 15 residues long. The junction had 6 bases not matched to a gene; V was cut back by 4 bases and J by 0 bases. This CDR3 reads CASSRGTVYSYEQYF. CDR3 nucleotides: TGTGCCAGCAGCCGAGGGACAGTCTACTCCTACGAGCAGTACTTC.

This chain connects TRBV10-3 to TRBJ2-7; the D gene is possibly TRBD2 (6 bases). The CDR3 has 15 amino acids. Trimming took 2 bases from V and 2 from J, leaving 13 bases between them. Germline loops: CDR1 ENHRY, CDR2 SYGVKD. CDR3: CAISEGGTETYEQYF. The CDR3 nucleotides read TGTGCCATCAGTGAGGGAGGGACGGAAACCTACGAGCAGTACTTC.

The V and J genes are TRBV9 and TRBJ2-3; 9 bases line up with TRBD2. The J segment lost 0 bases and the V segment lost 1 base, leaving 6 bases of the junction unmatched. The CDR3 length is 17 residues. Germline V CDR1 and CDR2: SGDLS, YYNGEE. Here the CDR3 DNA reads TGTGCCAGCAGCGTAATCGGGACTAGCACTAGCACAGATACGCAGTATTTT. Translated: CASSVIGTSTSTDTQYF.

The V gene is TRBV18, the J gene TRBJ2-3; D is possibly TRBD1 (6 bases). V lost 3 bases to trimming and J lost 4 bases, with 14 bases between them. This CDR3 has 15 residues. Germline CDR1 and CDR2: KGHSH and LQKENI. The CDR3 coding sequence is TGTGCCAGCTCACCGCAACAGGGTTGGGCAGATACGCAGTATTTT. Encoded protein: CASSPQQGWADTQYF. The variable domain in full, with the rest retrieved from reference TRBV18 and TRBJ2-3, is NAGVMQNPRHLVRRRGQEARLRCSPMKGHSHVYWYRQLPEEGLKFMVYLQKENIIDESGMPKERFSAEFPKEGPSILRIQQVVRGDSAAYFCASSPQQGWADTQYFGPGTRLTVL.

This sequence joins TRBV2 and TRBJ2-1; no reliable D call. The V end was cut by 6 bases, the J end by 10 bases, with 16 bases between. CDR3 length: 13 amino acids. CDR1 is SNHLY and CDR2 is FYNNEI in the germline V gene. CDR3 region: CASSPIAKREQFF. CDR3 coding DNA: TGTGCCAGCAGCCCCATTGCGAAACGGGAGCAGTTCTTC.